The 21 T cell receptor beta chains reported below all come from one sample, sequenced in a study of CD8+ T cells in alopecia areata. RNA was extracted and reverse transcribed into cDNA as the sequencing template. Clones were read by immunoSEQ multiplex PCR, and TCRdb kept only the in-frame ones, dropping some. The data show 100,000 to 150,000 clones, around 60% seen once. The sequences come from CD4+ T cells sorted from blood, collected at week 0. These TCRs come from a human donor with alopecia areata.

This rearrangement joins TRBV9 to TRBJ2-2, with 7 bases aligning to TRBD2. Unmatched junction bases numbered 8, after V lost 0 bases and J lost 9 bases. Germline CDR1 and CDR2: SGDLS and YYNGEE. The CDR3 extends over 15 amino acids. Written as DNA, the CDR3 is TGTGCCAGCAGCGTAGTGGCTAGCGGCGGCCGGGAGCTGTTTTTT. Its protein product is CASSVVASGGRELFF.

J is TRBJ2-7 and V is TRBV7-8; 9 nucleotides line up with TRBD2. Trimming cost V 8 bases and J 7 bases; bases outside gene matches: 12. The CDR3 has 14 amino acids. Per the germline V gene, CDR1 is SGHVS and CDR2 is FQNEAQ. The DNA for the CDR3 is TGTGCCAGCCTGCGGGGGGGGCTTATTATGGAGCAGTACTTC. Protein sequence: CASLRGGLIMEQYF.

The CDR3 region is CASSVGTRSGAQYF. The CDR3 DNA reads as TGTGCCAGCAGCGTCGGGACGAGAAGCGGGGCCCAGTACTTC. The chain is built from TRBV7-7 and TRBJ2-5, with 7 bases fitting TRBD2. V lost 5 bases and J lost 9; bases outside the gene matches: 12. This CDR3 comprises 14 residues. CDR1 and CDR2 (germline): SSHAT, FNYEAQ (reference sequence).

DNA of the CDR3: TGTGCCAGCAGCTTTCAGGCAGGGGCGTACGAGCAGTACTTC. It is translated as CASSFQAGAYEQYF. The chain links TRBV7-2 to TRBJ2-7; TRBD1 is a possible D gene (6 bases). CDR3 size: 14 residues. The V end lost 3 bases, the J end lost 4 bases, and 13 bases lay between the germline ends. Germline V CDR1 and CDR2: SGHTA, FQGNSA. The whole variable domain, remainder taken from reference TRBV7-2 and TRBJ2-7, is GAGVSQSPSNKVTEKGKDVELRCDPISGHTALYWYRQSLGQGLEFLIYFQGNSAPDKSGLPSDRFSAERTGGSVSTLTIQRTQQEDSAVYLCASSFQAGAYEQYFGPGTRLTVT.

The CDR3 sequence: CASSLDSTSRGRRFF. The DNA of the CDR3 is TGTGCCAGCAGCTTAGATTCCACCTCTAGAGGGAGGCGGTTCTTC. The rearrangement links TRBV11-2 to TRBJ2-1; weak D call: TRBD2 (6 bases). The length of the CDR3 is 15 residues. Germline CDR1 and CDR2: SGHAT and FQNNGV. Deletions cut 0 bases from V and 15 bases from J, with 21 bases between.

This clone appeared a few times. The CDR3 region is CASTGVMGSPLHF. In DNA, the CDR3 is TGTGCCAGCACAGGGGTGATGGGGTCACCCCTCCACTTT. The chain uses TRBV2 and TRBJ1-6; TRBD1 might be the D (6 bases). Trimming took 7 bases from V and 10 from J, leaving 14 bases between them. The length of the CDR3 is 13 residues. Germline lookup yields CDR1 SNHLY and CDR2 FYNNEI.

The CDR3: CASSVTHRGLGTQYF. For the CDR3, the DNA is TGTGCCAGCAGCGTCACACACAGGGGGTTGGGGACCCAGTACTTC. The genes are TRBV5-5 and TRBJ2-5, with TRBD1 identical over 8 bases. Germline lookup yields CDR1 SGHKS and CDR2 YYEKEE (reference sequence). The CDR3 covers 15 residues. The ends lost 4 bases at V and 7 bases at J; junction bases unmatched: 12.

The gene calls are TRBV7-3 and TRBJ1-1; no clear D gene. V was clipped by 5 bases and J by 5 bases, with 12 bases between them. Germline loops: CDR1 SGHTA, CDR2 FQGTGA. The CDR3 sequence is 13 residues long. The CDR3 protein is CASSPAGETEAFF. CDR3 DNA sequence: TGTGCCAGCAGCCCCGCAGGAGAAACTGAAGCTTTCTTT. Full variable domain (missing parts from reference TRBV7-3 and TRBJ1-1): GAGVSQTPSNKVTEKGKYVELRCDPISGHTALYWYRQSLGQGPEFLIYFQGTGAADDSGLPNDRFFAVRPEGSVSTLKIQRTERGDSAVYLCASSPAGETEAFFGQGTRLTVV.

This CDR3 is CASSPGPGGYTF. The DNA of the CDR3 is TGTGCCAGCAGCCCGGGACCGGGTGGCTACACCTTC. The chain recombines TRBV5-6 with TRBJ1-2, with D possibly matching TRBD1 (5 bases). The CDR3 has 12 residues. V lost 4 bases to trimming and J lost 7 bases, with 11 bases between them. Germline V lookup: CDR1 SGHDT, CDR2 YYEEEE.

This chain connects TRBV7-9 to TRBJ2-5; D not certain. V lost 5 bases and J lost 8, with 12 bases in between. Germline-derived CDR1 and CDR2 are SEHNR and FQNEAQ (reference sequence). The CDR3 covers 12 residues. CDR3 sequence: CASSPDRVTQYF. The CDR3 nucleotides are TGTGCCAGCAGCCCTGACCGAGTTACCCAGTACTTC.

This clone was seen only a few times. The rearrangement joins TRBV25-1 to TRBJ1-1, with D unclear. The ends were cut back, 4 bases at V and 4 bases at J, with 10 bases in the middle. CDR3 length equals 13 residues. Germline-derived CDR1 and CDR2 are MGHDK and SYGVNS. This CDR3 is CASSVTSFTEAFF. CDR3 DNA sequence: TGTGCCAGCAGTGTAACCTCCTTCACTGAAGCTTTCTTT.

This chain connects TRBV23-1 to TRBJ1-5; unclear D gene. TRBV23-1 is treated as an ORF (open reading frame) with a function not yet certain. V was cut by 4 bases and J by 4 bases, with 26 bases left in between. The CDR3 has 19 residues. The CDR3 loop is CASSPRHSISITENQPQHF. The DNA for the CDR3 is TGCGCCAGCAGTCCAAGACACTCAATTAGCATTACAGAAAATCAGCCCCAGCATTTT.

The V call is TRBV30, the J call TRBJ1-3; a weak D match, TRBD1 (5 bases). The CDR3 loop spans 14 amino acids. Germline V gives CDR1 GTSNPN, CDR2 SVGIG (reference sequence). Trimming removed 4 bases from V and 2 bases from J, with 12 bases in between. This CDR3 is CAWTEGVPGNTIYF. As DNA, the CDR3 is TGTGCCTGGACCGAAGGGGTACCTGGAAACACCATATATTTT.

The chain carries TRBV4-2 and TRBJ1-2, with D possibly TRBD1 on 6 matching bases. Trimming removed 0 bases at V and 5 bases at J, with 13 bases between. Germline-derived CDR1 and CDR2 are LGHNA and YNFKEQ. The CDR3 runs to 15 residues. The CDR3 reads CASSQDTGRRYGYTF. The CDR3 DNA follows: TGTGCCAGCAGCCAAGACACAGGGCGTCGGTATGGCTACACCTTC.

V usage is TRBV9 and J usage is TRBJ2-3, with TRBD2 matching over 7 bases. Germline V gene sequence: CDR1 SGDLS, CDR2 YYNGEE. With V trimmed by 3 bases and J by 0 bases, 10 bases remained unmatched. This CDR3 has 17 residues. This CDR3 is CASSAKTLAVSTDTQYF. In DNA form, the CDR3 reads TGTGCCAGCAGCGCGAAGACTCTAGCGGTGAGCACAGATACGCAGTATTTT.

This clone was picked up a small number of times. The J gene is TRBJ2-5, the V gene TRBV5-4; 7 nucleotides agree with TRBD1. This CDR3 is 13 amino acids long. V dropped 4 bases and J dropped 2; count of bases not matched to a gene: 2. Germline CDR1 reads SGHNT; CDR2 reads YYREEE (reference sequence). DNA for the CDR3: TGTGCCAGCAGCCCGGACAGGCAAGAGACCCAGTACTTC. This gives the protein CASSPDRQETQYF.

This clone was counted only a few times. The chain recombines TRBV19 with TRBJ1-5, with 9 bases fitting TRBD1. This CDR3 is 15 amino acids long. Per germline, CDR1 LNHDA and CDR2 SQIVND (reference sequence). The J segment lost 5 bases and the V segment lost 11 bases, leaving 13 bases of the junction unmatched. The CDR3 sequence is CASCHPGQGDQPQHF. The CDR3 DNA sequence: TGTGCCTCCTGTCACCCGGGACAGGGCGATCAGCCCCAGCATTTT.

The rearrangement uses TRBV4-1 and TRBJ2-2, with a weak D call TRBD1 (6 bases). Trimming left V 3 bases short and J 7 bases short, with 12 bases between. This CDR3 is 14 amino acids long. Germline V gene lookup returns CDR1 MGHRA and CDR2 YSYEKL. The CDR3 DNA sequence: TGCGCCAGCAGCCATACACAGGGAATCGGGGAGCTGTTTTTT. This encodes CASSHTQGIGELFF.

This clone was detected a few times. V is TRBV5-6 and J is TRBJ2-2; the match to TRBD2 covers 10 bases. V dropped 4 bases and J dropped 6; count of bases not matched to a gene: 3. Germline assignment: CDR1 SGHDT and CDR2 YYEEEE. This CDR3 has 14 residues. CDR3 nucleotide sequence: TGTGCCAGCAGCCTGGGACTAGCGCCCGGGGAGCTGTTTTTT. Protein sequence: CASSLGLAPGELFF.

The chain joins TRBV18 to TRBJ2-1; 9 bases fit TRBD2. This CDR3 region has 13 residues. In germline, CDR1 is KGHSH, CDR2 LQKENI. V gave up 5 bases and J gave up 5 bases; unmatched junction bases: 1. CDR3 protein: CASSAGGDNEQFF. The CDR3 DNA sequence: TGTGCCAGCTCAGCGGGGGGGGACAATGAGCAGTTCTTC.

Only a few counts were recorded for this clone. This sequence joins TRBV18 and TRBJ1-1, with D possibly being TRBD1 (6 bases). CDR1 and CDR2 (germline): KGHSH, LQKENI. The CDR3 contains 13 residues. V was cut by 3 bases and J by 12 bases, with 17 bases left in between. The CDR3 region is CASSPSRGGSSFF. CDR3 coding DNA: TGTGCCAGCTCACCCTCCCGAGGGGGGTCGTCTTTCTTT. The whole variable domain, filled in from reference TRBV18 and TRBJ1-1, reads NAGVMQNPRHLVRRRGQEARLRCSPMKGHSHVYWYRQLPEEGLKFMVYLQKENIIDESGMPKERFSAEFPKEGPSILRIQQVVRGDSAAYFCASSPSRGGSSFFGQGTRLTVV.